A single sample is the source of the 11 T cell receptor beta chains below, sequenced in a study of molecular identifiers for immune sequencing clone quantification. Via MiXCR, TCRdb re-called the PCR reads, giving one row per CDR3 protein. The sample records 400,000 to 600,000 distinct CDR3 sequences, over 20% being singletons. Specimen: naive CD8+ T cells from blood, with Jurkat cell RNA spiked in. This sample's subset: FACS-sorted CD8+CD4-CCR7+CD45RA+ naive T cells. These TCRs come from a human donor in good health. Some libraries in this study had Jurkat cell RNA spiked in.

Ten or more counts support this clonotype. The V and J genes are TRBV20-1 and TRBJ2-7; D ambiguous. Trimming pared 0 bases from V and 0 bases from J, leaving 12 bases between. The germline V gene has CDR1 DFQATT and CDR2 SNEGSKA (reference sequence). The CDR3 totals 15 residues. The CDR3 reads CSARDPLQDSYEQYF. The DNA for the CDR3 is TGCAGTGCTAGAGACCCGCTCCAGGACTCCTACGAGCAGTACTTC.

As regards this clonotype: A much larger clonotype is one base distant, so this may be a read error. The chain employs TRBV9 and TRBJ1-6; D may be TRBD1 (6 bases). Germline V gene sequence: CDR1 SGDLS, CDR2 YYNGEE. V gave up 6 bases and J gave up 10 bases, with 20 bases separating them. The CDR3 is 15 residues long. The CDR3 is CASNYGRGQNSPLHF. The CDR3, as DNA: TGTGCCAGCAACTATGGCCGGGGACAAAACTCACCCCTCCACTTT.

A word on this clonotype: A much bigger clone sits one base away, suggesting this may be a read error. The chain combines TRBV7-8 with TRBJ2-2; D remains ambiguous. Per the germline V gene, CDR1 is SGHVS and CDR2 is FQNEAQ. Trimming cost V 8 bases and J 6 bases, with 19 bases left between them. This CDR3 region has 15 residues. CDR3 sequence (DNA): TGTGCCAGCCGTCCCATGGGCGCAGGTTCCGGGGAGCTGTTTTTT. Translated, it gives CASRPMGAGSGELFF.

A word on this clonotype: At one end the junction does not follow the germline gene, possibly because of a read error. This chain links TRBV7-9 with TRBJ2-7; D gene ambiguous. CDR1 is SEHNR and CDR2 is FQNEAQ in the germline V gene (reference sequence). The CDR3 runs to 13 residues. Here the CDR3 reads CACSLSENYEQYF. The CDR3 coding sequence is TGTGCCTGCAGCCTCAGTGAGAACTACGAGCAGTACTTC.

The genes are TRBV7-2 and TRBJ2-1; weak D call: TRBD1 (5 bases). The CDR3 sequence is 15 residues long. V lost 3 bases and J 5 bases, leaving 14 bases between the germline ends. CDR1 SGHTA and CDR2 FQGNSA come from the germline V gene. The CDR3, as DNA: TGTGCCAGCAGCTTCATGCTAACAGGAAACAATGAGCAGTTCTTC. Translating it yields CASSFMLTGNNEQFF. The whole variable domain, filled in from reference TRBV7-2 and TRBJ2-1, reads GAGVSQSPSNKVTEKGKDVELRCDPISGHTALYWYRQSLGQGLEFLIYFQGNSAPDKSGLPSDRFSAERTGGSVSTLTIQRTQQEDSAVYLCASSFMLTGNNEQFFGPGTRLTVL.

Note on this clonotype: With a much larger clone just one base away, this may be a read error. The genes are TRBV4-3 and TRBJ1-2; the match to TRBD1 covers 11 bases. From germline, CDR1 is LGHNA and CDR2 YSLEER. This CDR3 is built from 14 residues. The CDR3 loop reads CAGSQDRGPYGYTF. The CDR3 DNA sequence: TGCGCCGGCAGTCAGGACAGGGGGCCCTATGGCTACACCTTC.

Concerning this clonotype: A read error is possible here, since a much larger clone lies one base away. The chain couples TRBV14 to TRBJ2-2, with D possibly being TRBD2 (5 bases). The CDR3 has 13 residues. Germline lookup yields CDR1 SGHDN and CDR2 FVKESK. CDR3 protein: CASSPTITGELLF. In DNA form, the CDR3 reads TGTGCCAGCAGCCCGACGATTACCGGGGAGCTGCTTTTT. The whole variable domain, filled in from reference TRBV14 and TRBJ2-2, reads EAGVTQFPSHSVIEKGQTVTLRCDPISGHDNLYWYRRVMGKEIKFLLHFVKESKQDESGMPNNRFLAERTGGTYSTLKVQPAELEDSGVYFCASSPTITGELLFGEGSRLTVL.

J is TRBJ2-6 and V is TRBV4-3; weak D call: TRBD2 (6 bases). This CDR3 has 16 amino acids. Trimming took off 4 bases at V and 2 bases at J, with 12 bases between the two ends. The V gene's germline CDR1 is LGHNA and CDR2 YSLEER. The CDR3 coding sequence is TGCGCCAGCAGCCTACGCGCGGGGCCTGGGGCCAACGTCCTGACTTTC. This sequence encodes CASSLRAGPGANVLTF.

This clonotype was seen at least ten times. V usage is TRBV7-9 and J usage is TRBJ1-1, with 8 bases aligning to TRBD1. The CDR3 covers 13 residues. V was clipped by 2 bases and J by 8 bases; unmatched bases: 4. Germline assignment: CDR1 SEHNR and CDR2 FQNEAQ (reference sequence). The CDR3 loop reads CASSLQGATEAFF. The CDR3 DNA reads TGTGCCAGCAGCTTACAGGGGGCGACGGAAGCTTTCTTT.

This clonotype was seen more than once but under ten times. V is TRBV12-3 or TRBV12-4 and J is TRBJ2-3; TRBD1 agrees at 9 bases. This CDR3 contains 20 residues. J gave up 0 bases and V 5 bases, and 18 bases lay outside the gene matches. Here the CDR3 reads CASSPTGTGLTAISTDTQYF. The CDR3 bases are TGTGCCAGCAGTCCAACCGGGACAGGGCTCACAGCTATTAGCACAGATACGCAGTATTTT.

With respect to this clonotype: Possible read error: a much larger clone is one base away. The chain links TRBV4-2 to TRBJ1-5, with TRBD1 matching 7 bases. The J segment lost 3 bases and the V segment lost 3 bases, leaving 5 bases of the junction unmatched. The CDR3 runs to 15 residues. Looked up from germline, CDR1 is LGHNA and CDR2 is YNFKEQ. The DNA for the CDR3 is TGTGCCAGCAGCCAGGAGACAGGGAACAATCAGCCCCAGCATTTT. As protein: CASSQETGNNQPQHF.